Listed below are T cell receptor beta chains from one sample, sequenced in a study of T cells in localized non-small cell lung cancer. The table came from immunoSEQ multiplex PCR; TCRdb's copy has only in-frame clones and leaves some out. The sample lists thousands of clones; under 40% were seen once. The source material was lung tumor tissue, sampled before any cancer treatment. The receptors stem from a male donor aged 60 or older with stage I squamous cell lung carcinoma. Both conserved end residues are part of each CDR3. The order of the fields is V gene, clone size, D gene, J gene, CDR3 DNA, CDR3 protein. A D gene is named only where the DNA matches it firmly. Clone size is stated in some rows and not others, as once, few, many or a class when expanded.

TRBV15	few	.	TRBJ1-4	TGTGCCACCAGCAGAGATGGGGTGAGGCATGAAAAACTGTTTTTT	CATSRDGVRHEKLFF
TRBV10-2	large	.	TRBJ2-3	TGCGCCAGCAGTGAGCAGGAGGGGGGCACAGATACGCAGTATTTT	CASSEQEGGTDTQYF
TRBV6-7	.	.	TRBJ2-7	TGTGCCAGCAGACAGGCATACGAGCAGTACTTC	CASRQAYEQYF
TRBV19	.	.	TRBJ2-6	TGTGCCAGTAGTGTCCAGGGGGGATCGGCCAACGTCCTGACTTTC	CASSVQGGSANVLTF
TRBV19	.	.	TRBJ1-2	TGTGCCAGTAGTCCAAGGGACAAGGACTATGGCTACACCTTC	CASSPRDKDYGYTF
TRBV5-1	.	.	TRBJ1-6	TGCGCCAGCAAAGGGGCAGACTATAATTCACCCCTCCACTTT	CASKGADYNSPLHF
TRBV18	.	.	TRBJ1-4	TGTGCCAGCTCACCGGACGTCGTTGAAAAACTGTTTTTT	CASSPDVVEKLFF
TRBV18	.	TRBD1	TRBJ2-5	TGTGCCAGCTCACCACCCAGGACAGGGCGGGGAGAGACCCAGTACTTC	CASSPPRTGRGETQYF
TRBV15	.	TRBD2	TRBJ2-3	TGTGCCACCAGCAGAGATTTTGGGGAGGGGACGGATACGCAGTATTTT	CATSRDFGEGTDTQYF
TRBV6-8	medium-sized	TRBD1	TRBJ1-1	TGTGCCAGCAGTTACACCACAGGGGAGGACACTGAAGCTTTCTTT	CASSYTTGEDTEAFF
TRBV29-1	.	.	TRBJ1-1	TGCAGCGTTGGAGGACAGTCAATTGAAGCTTTCTTT	CSVGGQSIEAFF
TRBV18	few	TRBD1	TRBJ1-2	TGTGCCAGCTCAGCCGGGACAGGAGGCGGCTACACCTTC	CASSAGTGGGYTF
TRBV19	.	.	TRBJ1-4	TGTGCCAGTAGTACTTCTGACAGGCGTAATGAAAAACTGTTTTTT	CASSTSDRRNEKLFF
TRBV30	.	.	TRBJ1-3	TGTGCCTCCCCTGTGGCGGCTAGCTCTGGAAACACCATATATTTT	CASPVAASSGNTIYF
TRBV29-1	few	.	TRBJ1-1	TGCAGCGGAAAGCCGTGGGGGGACACTGAAGCTTTCTTT	CSGKPWGDTEAFF
TRBV14	.	.	TRBJ2-7	TGTGCCAGCAGCCTCCGGACGGGCTCCTACGAGCAGTACTTC	CASSLRTGSYEQYF
TRBV28	.	TRBD1	TRBJ2-7	TGTGCCAGCAGCCTGGACAGGTACGAGCAGTACTTC	CASSLDRYEQYF
TRBV25-1	.	.	TRBJ2-7	TGTGCCAGCAGTGAAGGGGTACAGAGTGGGTACGAGCAGTACTTC	CASSEGVQSGYEQYF
TRBV6-8	few	.	TRBJ2-7	TGTGCCAGCAGTTTCCCAATGGGGGGGGCGGGCGAGCAGTACTTC	CASSFPMGGAGEQYF
TRBV19	.	.	TRBJ1-2	TGTGCCAGCAGACGACAGCCCTTAAACTATGGCTACACCTTC	CASRRQPLNYGYTF
TRBV11-3	.	TRBD2	TRBJ2-1	TGTGCCAGCAGCTTTAGCGGGGGGGCTTATGAGCAGTTCTTC	CASSFSGGAYEQFF
TRBV9	.	.	TRBJ2-7	TGTGCCAGCAGCCGACAGCCCTCCTCCTACGAGCAGTACTTC	CASSRQPSSYEQYF
TRBV29-1	.	.	TRBJ1-1	TGCAGCGTTGAAACCGGCATGAACACTGAAGCTTTCTTT	CSVETGMNTEAFF
TRBV28	.	.	TRBJ1-4	TGTGCCAGCAGGAGGGCTAATGAAAAACTGTTTTTT	CASRRANEKLFF
TRBV18	once	TRBD1	TRBJ1-2	TGTGCCAGCTCACCGGACAGGAACATCTATGGCTACACCTTC	CASSPDRNIYGYTF
TRBV9	.	.	TRBJ2-2	TGTGCCAGCAGCGCACGGACGAACACCGGGGAGCTGTTTTTT	CASSARTNTGELFF
TRBV6-8	once	.	TRBJ1-1	TGTGCCAGCAGTTATGAGGAGGGAATGAACACTGAAGCTTTCTTT	CASSYEEGMNTEAFF
TRBV14	few	.	TRBJ2-7	TGTGCCAGCAGCGGGGCCTTTACCGAGCAGTACTTC	CASSGAFTEQYF
TRBV19	.	.	TRBJ1-1	TGTGCCAGTAGTATAACGGAGCGCTCTGAAGCTTTCTTT	CASSITERSEAFF
TRBV6-8	.	TRBD2	TRBJ2-3	TGTGCCAGCAGTGAGCGGGGGGGTTCAGATACGCAGTATTTT	CASSERGGSDTQYF
TRBV9	few	.	TRBJ2-7	TGTGCCAGCAGTGAAAGTGGCGCCGCCTACGAGCAGTACTTC	CASSESGAAYEQYF
TRBV6-8	few	.	TRBJ1-6	TGTGCCAGCAGTTTTTTTCCCTCGGCGAATTCACCCCTCCACTTT	CASSFFPSANSPLHF
TRBV4-1	few	TRBD1	TRBJ1-2	TGCGCCAGCAGCCACCCAGGGGGAACCGGCTATGGCTACACCTTC	CASSHPGGTGYGYTF
TRBV6-8	medium-sized	.	TRBJ1-6	TGTGCCAGCAGTTACTCGACCAGCCATAATTCACCCCTCCACTTT	CASSYSTSHNSPLHF
TRBV9	few	.	TRBJ2-3	TGTGCCAGCAGCTTAAACACAGATACGCAGTATTTT	CASSLNTDTQYF
TRBV9	few	.	TRBJ1-1	TGTGCCAGCAGTAGCGAAATGAACACTGAAGCTTTCTTT	CASSSEMNTEAFF
TRBV28	once	.	TRBJ2-2	TGTGCCAGCAGCCTCGGGACGTTTACCGGGGAGCTGTTTTTT	CASSLGTFTGELFF
TRBV30	once	.	TRBJ1-5	TGTGCCTCGGGAGGCAGGGTAGAACAGCCCCAGCATTTT	CASGGRVEQPQHF
TRBV9	.	.	TRBJ1-4	TGTGCCAGCAGCGTAGACCCAACTAATGAAAAACTGTTTTTT	CASSVDPTNEKLFF
TRBV9	few	TRBD1	TRBJ1-5	TGTGCCAGCAGCACCGGACAGGGTTTCAATCAGCCCCAGCATTTT	CASSTGQGFNQPQHF
TRBV18	.	.	TRBJ2-7	TGTGCCAGCTCAATACAGGGTGGCGAGCAGTACTTC	CASSIQGGEQYF
TRBV19	.	.	TRBJ1-2	TGTGCCAGTAGTATAGAGGCAGCCGGGGACTATGGCTACACCTTC	CASSIEAAGDYGYTF
TRBV6-8	few	.	TRBJ2-7	TGTGCCAGCAGTTACTCTCCCGCAACCTACGAGCAGTACTTC	CASSYSPATYEQYF
TRBV6-8	medium-sized	.	TRBJ1-1	TGTGCCAGCAGCCTCGAGAGGGACACTGAAGCTTTCTTT	CASSLERDTEAFF
TRBV28	.	.	TRBJ2-7	TGTGCCAGCAGTGCCGCACAGGGATCCATCTACGAGCAGTACTTC	CASSAAQGSIYEQYF
TRBV9	once	.	TRBJ2-1	TGTGCCAGCAGCCTTGGGTACTACAATGAGCAGTTCTTC	CASSLGYYNEQFF
TRBV6-8	.	.	TRBJ1-2	TGTGCCAGCAGTTACCCAGGGAACTATGGCTACACCTTC	CASSYPGNYGYTF
TRBV28	.	.	TRBJ1-1	TGTGCCAGCAGGTACCTCCAGGGGACCACTGAAGCTTTCTTT	CASRYLQGTTEAFF
TRBV11-3	many	TRBD1	TRBJ2-7	TGTGCCAGCAGCACCCGGACAGGGCGGGCGGTTTACTACGAGCAGTACTTC	CASSTRTGRAVYYEQYF
TRBV10-2	.	.	TRBJ1-3	TGCGCCAGCAGTGCCGAGCAAGGAAACACCATATATTTT	CASSAEQGNTIYF
TRBV28	few	.	TRBJ2-7	TGTGCCAGCAGCCCTCTTTTCTACGAGCAGTACTTC	CASSPLFYEQYF
TRBV30	few	TRBD2	TRBJ2-1	TGTGCCTGGACTGAGCGGGGGGCCCCAAGAAGCTCCTACAATGAGCAGTTCTTC	CAWTERGAPRSSYNEQFF
TRBV6-8	few	TRBD2	TRBJ2-3	TGTGCCAGCAGTTACGACCGGGGGGATACAGATACGCAGTATTTT	CASSYDRGDTDTQYF
TRBV9	few	.	TRBJ1-4	TGTGCCAGCAGCGGAGGCGGGGGCGCGGAAAAACTGTTTTTT	CASSGGGGAEKLFF